This T cell receptor beta chain was recovered during a study of tissue T cells after allogeneic stem cell transplantation. The V gene's germline CDR1 is SGHKS and CDR2 YYEKEE (reference sequence). The CDR3 covers 14 residues. The V gene lost 0 bases and the J gene lost 5 bases, with 11 bases spanning the gap. For this clone: This sample also contains other DNA sequences that code for the same CDR3.

Profiling relied on immunoSEQ multiplex PCR, and the TCRdb table lists in-frame clones only, not all of them. The profile shows several thousand clones, roughly 67% of them singletons. The clonotype comes from a woman between 18 and 50 years old with breast cancer. The V call is TRBV5-5, the J call TRBJ2-5; D tentatively fits TRBD1 or TRBD2 (5 bases each). This material consisted of duodenum tissue, taken at autopsy. The CDR3 coding sequence is TGTGCCAGCAGCTTGGTTGGGACGAGGGAGACCCAGTACTTC. Protein product: CASSLVGTRETQYF.